The sequence of this T cell receptor (beta chain) was determined in a study of T cells after yellow fever vaccination. Overall study context: Those fractions that held only low numbers of cells were prepared using the SMART-Seq v4 Ultra Low Input RNA kit.

The germline gives CDR1 LGHNA, CDR2 YSLEER. The V gene lost 1 base and the J gene lost 8 bases, with 17 bases spanning the gap. There are 16 residues in the CDR3. Turning to this clonotype: Its antigen is undetermined.

The study's findings and limits: Primary-vaccination clones mostly resurfaced post-booster (just under 98% CD4, about 87% CD8). Abundant bulk-derived clonotypes could contaminate FACS-sorted repertoires.

5'RACE template switching generated TCR cDNA, adding a universal primer site and UMIs. TCRdb re-called the 5' RACE reads through MiXCR, storing one row per CDR3 protein. The table has approximately 510,000 distinct CDR3 sequences, roughly 22% seen once. The receptor's source is a young man who received the YFV17D yellow fever vaccine. The chain uses TRBV4-3 and TRBJ1-4, with a tentative D call TRBD1 (6 bases). The sample in question was PBMCs, obtained approximately 22 days after the first yellow fever vaccination. Written as DNA, the CDR3 is TGCGCCAGCAGCCAAGGCCACAGGGACGTTAGGGAAAAACTGTTTTTT. Its protein is CASSQGHRDVREKLFF.